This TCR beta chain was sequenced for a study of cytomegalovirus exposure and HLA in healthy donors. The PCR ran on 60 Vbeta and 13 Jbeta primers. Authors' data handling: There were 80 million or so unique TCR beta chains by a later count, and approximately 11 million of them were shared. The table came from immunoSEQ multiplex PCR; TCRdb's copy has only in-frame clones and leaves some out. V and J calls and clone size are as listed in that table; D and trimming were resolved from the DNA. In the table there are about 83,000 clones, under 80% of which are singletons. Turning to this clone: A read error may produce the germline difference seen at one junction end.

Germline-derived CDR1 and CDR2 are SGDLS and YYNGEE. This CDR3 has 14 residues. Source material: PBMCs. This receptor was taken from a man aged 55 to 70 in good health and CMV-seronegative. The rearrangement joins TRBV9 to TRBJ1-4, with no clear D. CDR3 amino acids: CANSDTAYGEKLFF. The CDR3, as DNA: TGTGCCAACAGCGACACGGCGTACGGGGAAAAACTGTTTTTT.